Described below is a single TCR beta chain sequence and its context. Its antigen is not known. CDR1 and CDR2 (germline): SGHRS, YFSETQ. The CDR3 totals 16 residues. Trimming pared 3 bases from V and 2 bases from J, leaving 16 bases between. This record belongs to a study of shared clonotypes between healthy human individuals. Points from the study as a whole: Unshared clonotypes carried lower generation probabilities than those common to all four donors.

Sequenced by immunoSEQ multiplex PCR; TCRdb stores in-frame clones only, minus some. This sample has over 1.4 million clones, with more than 95% found just once. The study enrolled healthy HIV-negative adults without recent acute infections or vaccinations as donors. CD45RA-negative memory and CD45RA+ naive subsets were split from the CD4+ cells. The sequenced sample consisted of naive CD4+ T cells sorted from blood. Noted subset: CD45RA+ positively selected. V and J are TRBV5-1 and TRBJ2-3, with D possibly TRBD2 on 5 matching bases. The receptor's source is a man aged 25 to 45 in good health. The CDR3 spells CASSSGRDGITDTQYF. The CDR3 DNA is TGCGCCAGCAGCTCTGGCCGAGACGGGATCACAGATACGCAGTATTTT.